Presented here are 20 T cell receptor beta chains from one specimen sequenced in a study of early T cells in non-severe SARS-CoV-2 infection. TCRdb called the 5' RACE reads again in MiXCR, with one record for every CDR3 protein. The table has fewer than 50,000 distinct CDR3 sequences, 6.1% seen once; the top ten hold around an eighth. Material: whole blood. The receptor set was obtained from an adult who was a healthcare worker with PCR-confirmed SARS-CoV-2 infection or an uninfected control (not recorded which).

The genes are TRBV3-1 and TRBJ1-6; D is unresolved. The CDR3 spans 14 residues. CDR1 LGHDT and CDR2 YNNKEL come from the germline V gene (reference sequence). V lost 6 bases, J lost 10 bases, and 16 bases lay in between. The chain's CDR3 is CASRRLAVGSPLHF. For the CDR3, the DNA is TGTGCCAGCAGAAGGTTAGCCGTCGGCTCACCCCTCCACTTT.

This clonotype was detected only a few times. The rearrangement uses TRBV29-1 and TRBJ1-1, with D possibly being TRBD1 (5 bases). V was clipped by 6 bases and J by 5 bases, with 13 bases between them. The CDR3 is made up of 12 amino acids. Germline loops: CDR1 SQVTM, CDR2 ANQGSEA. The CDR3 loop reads CSVLEGRTEAFF. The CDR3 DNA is TGCAGCGTATTAGAGGGACGGACTGAAGCTTTCTTT.

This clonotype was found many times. The CDR3 loop reads CASSRQLASEDEQFF. CDR3 DNA: TGTGCCAGCAGCCGACAACTAGCGAGTGAGGATGAGCAGTTCTTC. The chain recombines TRBV7-6 with TRBJ2-1; 7 nucleotides match TRBD2. The length of the CDR3 is 15 residues. Germline values: CDR1 SGHVS, CDR2 FNYEAQ. Trimming cost V 5 bases and J 8 bases; bases outside gene matches: 12.

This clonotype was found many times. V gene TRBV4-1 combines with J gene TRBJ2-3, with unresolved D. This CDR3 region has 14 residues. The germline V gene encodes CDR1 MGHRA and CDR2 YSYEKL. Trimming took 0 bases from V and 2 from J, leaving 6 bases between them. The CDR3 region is CASSQEAFTDTQYF. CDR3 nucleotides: TGCGCCAGCAGCCAAGAGGCTTTCACAGATACGCAGTATTTT.

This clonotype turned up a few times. As DNA, the CDR3 is TGTGCCAGCAGTCCGAACCCAGGACAGGACAATGAAAAACTGTTTTTT. Encoded protein: CASSPNPGQDNEKLFF. This rearrangement joins TRBV12-3 or TRBV12-4 to TRBJ1-4; 7 bases agree with TRBD1. The CDR3 loop spans 16 amino acids. The ends lost 5 bases at V and 5 bases at J; junction bases unmatched: 11.

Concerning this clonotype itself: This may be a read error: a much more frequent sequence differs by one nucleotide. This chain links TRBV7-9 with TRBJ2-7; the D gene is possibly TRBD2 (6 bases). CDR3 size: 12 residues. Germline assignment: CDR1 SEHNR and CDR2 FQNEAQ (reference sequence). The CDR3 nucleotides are TGTGCCAGCGGTGGGGAGGTCGGCGAGCAGCACTTC. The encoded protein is CASGGEVGEQHF.

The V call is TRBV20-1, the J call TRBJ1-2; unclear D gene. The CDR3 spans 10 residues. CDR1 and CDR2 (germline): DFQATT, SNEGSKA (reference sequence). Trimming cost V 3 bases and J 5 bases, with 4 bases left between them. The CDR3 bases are TGCAGTGCTAGGGAATATGGCTACACCTTC. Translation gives CSAREYGYTF.

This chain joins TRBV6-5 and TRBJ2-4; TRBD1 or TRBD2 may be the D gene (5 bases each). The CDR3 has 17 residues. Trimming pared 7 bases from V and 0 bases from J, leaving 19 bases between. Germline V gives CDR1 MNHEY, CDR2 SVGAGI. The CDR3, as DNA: TGTGCCAGCATGAGGGGTCATGGGAAGGGAGCCAAAAACATTCAGTACTTC. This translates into CASMRGHGKGAKNIQYF.

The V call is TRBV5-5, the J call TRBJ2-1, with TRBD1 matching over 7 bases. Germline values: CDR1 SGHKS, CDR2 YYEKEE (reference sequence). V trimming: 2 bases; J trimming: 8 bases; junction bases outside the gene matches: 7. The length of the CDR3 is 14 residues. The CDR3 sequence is CASSFRGGADEQFF. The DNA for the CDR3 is TGTGCCAGCAGCTTTCGAGGGGGCGCGGATGAGCAGTTCTTC.

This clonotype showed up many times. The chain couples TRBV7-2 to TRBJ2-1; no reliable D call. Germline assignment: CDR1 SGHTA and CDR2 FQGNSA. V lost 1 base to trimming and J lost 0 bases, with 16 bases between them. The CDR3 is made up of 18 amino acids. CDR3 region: CASSLGGFLRLSYNEQFF. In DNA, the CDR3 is TGTGCCAGCAGCTTAGGAGGTTTCCTAAGACTCTCCTACAATGAGCAGTTCTTC. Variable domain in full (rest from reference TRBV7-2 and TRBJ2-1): GAGVSQSPSNKVTEKGKDVELRCDPISGHTALYWYRQSLGQGLEFLIYFQGNSAPDKSGLPSDRFSAERTGGSVSTLTIQRTQQEDSAVYLCASSLGGFLRLSYNEQFFGPGTRLTVL.

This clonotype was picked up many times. CDR3 in DNA: TGTGCCAGCAGATTCGACAGGGGGATGAATTCACCCCTCCACTTT. Translation gives CASRFDRGMNSPLHF. The rearrangement joins TRBV5-5 to TRBJ1-6, with 9 bases lining up with TRBD1. The CDR3 contains 15 residues. V shed 5 bases, J shed 7 bases, and the junction held 7 bases outside the gene matches. Germline CDR1 reads SGHKS; CDR2 reads YYEKEE (reference sequence).

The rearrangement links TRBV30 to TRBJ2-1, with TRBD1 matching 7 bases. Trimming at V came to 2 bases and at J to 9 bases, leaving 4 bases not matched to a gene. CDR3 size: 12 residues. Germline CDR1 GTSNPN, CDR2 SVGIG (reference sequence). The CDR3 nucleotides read TGTGCCTGGAGTTCCACAGGGGTTGAGCAGTTCTTC. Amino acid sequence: CAWSSTGVEQFF.

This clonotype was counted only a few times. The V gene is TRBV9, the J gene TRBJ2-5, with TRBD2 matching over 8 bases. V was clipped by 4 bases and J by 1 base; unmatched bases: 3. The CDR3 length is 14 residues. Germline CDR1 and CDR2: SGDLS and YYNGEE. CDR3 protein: CASSRSGVQETQYF. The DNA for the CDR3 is TGTGCCAGCAGCCGTAGCGGGGTCCAAGAGACCCAGTACTTC.

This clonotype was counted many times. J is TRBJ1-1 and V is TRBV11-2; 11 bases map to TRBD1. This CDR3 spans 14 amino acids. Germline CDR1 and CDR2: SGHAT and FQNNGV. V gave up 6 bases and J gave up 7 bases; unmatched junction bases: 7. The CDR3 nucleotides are TGTGCCAGCAGTGCCGGGACAGGGGGTTTTGAAGCTTTCTTT. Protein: CASSAGTGGFEAFF. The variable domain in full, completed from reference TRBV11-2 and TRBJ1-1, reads EAGVAQSPRYKIIEKRQSVAFWCNPISGHATLYWYQQILGQGPKLLIQFQNNGVVDDSQLPKDRFSAERLKGVDSTLKIQPAKLEDSAVYLCASSAGTGGFEAFFGQGTRLTVV.

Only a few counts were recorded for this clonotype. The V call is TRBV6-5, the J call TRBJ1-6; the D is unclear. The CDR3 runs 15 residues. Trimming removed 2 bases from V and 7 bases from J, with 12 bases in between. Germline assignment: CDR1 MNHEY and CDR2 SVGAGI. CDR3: CASSYLRAVNSPLHF. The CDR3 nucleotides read TGTGCCAGCAGTTACCTGAGGGCCGTCAATTCACCCCTCCACTTT.

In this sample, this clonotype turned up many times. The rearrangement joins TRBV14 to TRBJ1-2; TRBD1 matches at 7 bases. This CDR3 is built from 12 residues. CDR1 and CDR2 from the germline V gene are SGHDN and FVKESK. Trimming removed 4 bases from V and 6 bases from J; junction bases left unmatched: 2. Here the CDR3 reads CASSPGQDGYTF. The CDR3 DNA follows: TGTGCCAGCAGCCCTGGACAGGATGGCTACACCTTC. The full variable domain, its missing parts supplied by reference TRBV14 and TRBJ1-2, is EAGVTQFPSHSVIEKGQTVTLRCDPISGHDNLYWYRRVMGKEIKFLLHFVKESKQDESGMPNNRFLAERTGGTYSTLKVQPAELEDSGVYFCASSPGQDGYTFGSGTRLTVV.

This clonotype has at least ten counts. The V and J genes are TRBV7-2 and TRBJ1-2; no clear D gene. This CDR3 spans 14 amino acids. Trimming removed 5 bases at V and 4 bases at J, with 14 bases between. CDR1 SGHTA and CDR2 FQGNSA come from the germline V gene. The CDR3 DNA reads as TGTGCCAGCAGCCCGTCCCGGGTTGGCTATGGCTACACCTTC. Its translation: CASSPSRVGYGYTF. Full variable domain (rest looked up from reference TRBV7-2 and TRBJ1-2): GAGVSQSPSNKVTEKGKDVELRCDPISGHTALYWYRQSLGQGLEFLIYFQGNSAPDKSGLPSDRFSAERTGGSVSTLTIQRTQQEDSAVYLCASSPSRVGYGYTFGSGTRLTVV.

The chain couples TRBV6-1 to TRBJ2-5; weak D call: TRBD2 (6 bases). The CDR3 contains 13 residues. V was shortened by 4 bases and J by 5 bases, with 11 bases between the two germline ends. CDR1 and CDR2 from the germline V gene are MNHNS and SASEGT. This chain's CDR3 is CASSARETETQYF. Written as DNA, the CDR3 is TGTGCCAGCAGTGCCCGGGAGACGGAGACCCAGTACTTC.

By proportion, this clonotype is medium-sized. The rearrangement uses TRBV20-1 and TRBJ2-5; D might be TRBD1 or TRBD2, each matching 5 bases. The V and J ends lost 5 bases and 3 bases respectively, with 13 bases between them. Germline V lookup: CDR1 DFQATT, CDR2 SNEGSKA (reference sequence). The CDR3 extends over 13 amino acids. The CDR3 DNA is TGCAGTGCTCCCGGGACGAGGAAAGAGACCCAGTACTTC. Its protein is CSAPGTRKETQYF.

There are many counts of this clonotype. The CDR3 bases are TGTGCCAGCAGCCAAGATCCTCCCTGGGCAGGACATACGCAGTATTTT. Its protein is CASSQDPPWAGHTQYF. This chain links TRBV3-1 with TRBJ2-3; D is unclear. Trimming removed 0 bases at V and 7 bases at J, with 17 bases between. CDR1 LGHDT and CDR2 YNNKEL come from the germline V gene (reference sequence). This CDR3 spans 16 amino acids.